One and the same sample provided the 16 T cell receptor beta chains below, sequenced in a study of cytomegalovirus exposure and HLA in healthy donors. Use of 60 Vbeta and 13 Jbeta primers characterized the PCR. Using immunoSEQ multiplex PCR, the repertoire was profiled, and TCRdb retains in-frame clones only, with some absent. The sample lists 150,000 to 200,000 clones, around two thirds occurring once. The sample consisted of PBMCs. Receptor source: a man aged 35-49 years in good health and CMV-seronegative.

The chain joins TRBV4-1 to TRBJ1-2; 7 bases fit TRBD1. Germline V gene data show CDR1 as MGHRA and CDR2 as YSYEKL. This CDR3 is 18 amino acids long. V shed 4 bases and J 3 bases; nucleotides not matched to a gene: 17. Here the CDR3 DNA reads TGCGCCAGCAGCCCTTCTCTTTATCGACAGGGTTCTGACTATGGCTACACCTTC. Translated: CASSPSLYRQGSDYGYTF.

The V gene is TRBV5-6, the J gene TRBJ2-6; 7 bases agree with TRBD1. V lost 2 bases, J lost 0 bases, and 5 bases stayed unmatched. This CDR3 is built from 17 residues. CDR1 and CDR2 from the germline V gene are SGHDT and YYEEEE. This CDR3 reads CASSFGTDNSGANVLTF. Written as DNA, the CDR3 is TGTGCCAGCAGCTTTGGGACAGACAACTCTGGGGCCAACGTCCTGACTTTC.

This chain connects TRBV5-6 to TRBJ2-5, with D perhaps matching TRBD2 (5 bases). Trimming shortened V by 4 bases and J by 0 bases, and 16 bases separated the two germline ends. The CDR3 contains 16 residues. From germline, CDR1 is SGHDT and CDR2 YYEEEE. CDR3 nucleotides: TGTGCCAGCAGCCCTCCGATGGGAGCGTACCAAGAGACCCAGTACTTC. Its translation: CASSPPMGAYQETQYF.

This clone was picked up a small number of times. V and J are TRBV11-2 and TRBJ2-5, with 7 bases aligning to TRBD2. V lost 4 bases and J lost 2; bases outside the gene matches: 10. The CDR3 is 16 residues long. Germline lookup yields CDR1 SGHAT and CDR2 FQNNGV. The chain's CDR3 is CASSSRRASGQETQYF. As DNA, the CDR3 is TGTGCCAGCAGCTCCCGTCGGGCTAGCGGACAAGAGACCCAGTACTTC.

The rearrangement uses TRBV4-1 and TRBJ1-1; 7 bases fit TRBD1. The CDR3 totals 16 residues. Germline V CDR1 and CDR2: MGHRA, YSYEKL. V lost 3 bases to trimming and J lost 5 bases; unmatched junction nucleotides: 12. CDR3 amino acids: CASSHFKTGAGTEAFF. The CDR3 bases are TGCGCCAGCAGCCATTTTAAAACAGGGGCGGGAACTGAAGCTTTCTTT.

This chain links TRBV4-1 with TRBJ1-2; the D is unclear. Trimming stripped 5 bases from V and 2 bases from J, with 6 bases between. Germline CDR1 MGHRA, CDR2 YSYEKL. This CDR3 is built from 12 residues. The CDR3 coding sequence is TGCGCCAGCAGCGAGTTAAACTATGGCTACACCTTC. It codes for CASSELNYGYTF.

V usage is TRBV6-5 and J usage is TRBJ1-2, with a weak D call TRBD1 (5 bases). The germline V gene encodes CDR1 MNHEY and CDR2 SVGAGI. The CDR3 totals 15 residues. Trimming took 1 base from V and 0 from J, leaving 9 bases between them. CDR3 bases: TGTGCCAGCAGTTACTGGGGCAGTTCTAACTATGGCTACACCTTC. Translating gives CASSYWGSSNYGYTF.

The CDR3 DNA follows: TGTGCCAGCAGTTTCGACATTTTGAGTGAAAAACTGTTTTTT. Its translation: CASSFDILSEKLFF. The rearrangement joins TRBV27 to TRBJ1-4, with D uncertain. The CDR3 is made up of 14 amino acids. CDR1 is MNHEY and CDR2 is SMNVEV in the germline V gene (reference sequence). V gave up 3 bases and J gave up 7 bases, with 12 bases separating them.

This clone was observed a handful of times. In DNA, the CDR3 is TGCGCCAGCAGCTTGGCCGGGGACAGATACTCTGGGGCCAACGTCCTGACTTTC. Amino acids: CASSLAGDRYSGANVLTF. The J gene is TRBJ2-6, the V gene TRBV5-1; TRBD1 matches 7 bases. Germline V gene lookup returns CDR1 SGHRS and CDR2 YFSETQ. J was trimmed by 0 bases and V by 0 bases; bases with no gene match: 6. CDR3 length: 18 residues.

This clone appeared once. The chain is built from TRBV18 and TRBJ2-7, with 7 bases lining up with TRBD1. The junction had 10 bases not matched to a gene; V was cut back by 6 bases and J by 5 bases. Looked up from germline, CDR1 is KGHSH and CDR2 is LQKENI. The CDR3 sequence is 14 residues long. This chain's CDR3 is CASSTSETGHEQYF. The CDR3 DNA reads TGTGCCAGCTCCACTTCTGAGACAGGGCACGAGCAGTACTTC. Full variable domain (missing parts from reference TRBV18 and TRBJ2-7): NAGVMQNPRHLVRRRGQEARLRCSPMKGHSHVYWYRQLPEEGLKFMVYLQKENIIDESGMPKERFSAEFPKEGPSILRIQQVVRGDSAAYFCASSTSETGHEQYFGPGTRLTVT.

This chain connects TRBV7-2 to TRBJ1-1, with D possibly TRBD1 on 5 matching bases. Germline assignment: CDR1 SGHTA and CDR2 FQGNSA. V lost 1 base and J lost 4, with 10 bases in between. This CDR3 spans 14 amino acids. The DNA of the CDR3 is TGTGCCAGCAGCTTAGTCCAGGGAGGCACTGAAGCTTTCTTT. Amino acid sequence: CASSLVQGGTEAFF.

The chain links TRBV2 to TRBJ1-1; 7 bases fit TRBD1. The CDR3 runs 14 residues. V was clipped by 1 base and J by 4 bases; unmatched bases: 3. Per the germline V gene, CDR1 is SNHLY and CDR2 is FYNNEI. CDR3 sequence (DNA): TGTGCCAGCAGTGAAGAGACAGGGCGCACTGAAGCTTTCTTT. Translating gives CASSEETGRTEAFF.

This rearrangement joins TRBV28 to TRBJ1-6; D is perhaps TRBD1 (5 bases). Trimming took 6 bases from V and 7 from J, leaving 13 bases between them. The germline CDR1 and CDR2 sequences are MDHEN and SYDVKM. There are 14 residues in the CDR3. In nucleotides, the CDR3 is TGTGCCAGCAGCGAAGGGGCAGAGAATTCACCCCTCCACTTT. As protein: CASSEGAENSPLHF.

The chain joins TRBV10-3 to TRBJ2-7, with 7 bases aligning to TRBD1. CDR1 is ENHRY and CDR2 is SYGVKD in the germline V gene. Trimming cost V 6 bases and J 5 bases; bases outside gene matches: 19. The CDR3 covers 17 residues. The CDR3 is CAIRGGSGGPPVDEQYF. The CDR3 DNA reads as TGTGCCATCAGAGGTGGTTCAGGGGGACCCCCTGTTGACGAGCAGTACTTC.

The rearrangement links TRBV19 to TRBJ1-2, with TRBD1 matching 8 bases. The CDR3 is 14 amino acids. Losses at the gene ends were 6 bases for V and 4 bases for J; bases not matched to a gene: 7. CDR1 and CDR2 (germline): LNHDA, SQIVND (reference sequence). The CDR3 region has the DNA TGTGCCAGTAGCAGAGGGACAGGAAGCTATGGCTACACCTTC. It is translated as CASSRGTGSYGYTF.

The chain carries TRBV4-1 and TRBJ2-5, with D unclear. The DNA end favors TRBJ2-7, so the J call may be wrong. This CDR3 is built from 13 residues. Germline CDR1 is MGHRA and CDR2 is YSYEKL. CDR3 sequence reads: CASSQVGPYEQYF. The CDR3 nucleotides read TGCGCCAGCAGCCAAGTTGGTCCCTACGAGCAGTACTTC.